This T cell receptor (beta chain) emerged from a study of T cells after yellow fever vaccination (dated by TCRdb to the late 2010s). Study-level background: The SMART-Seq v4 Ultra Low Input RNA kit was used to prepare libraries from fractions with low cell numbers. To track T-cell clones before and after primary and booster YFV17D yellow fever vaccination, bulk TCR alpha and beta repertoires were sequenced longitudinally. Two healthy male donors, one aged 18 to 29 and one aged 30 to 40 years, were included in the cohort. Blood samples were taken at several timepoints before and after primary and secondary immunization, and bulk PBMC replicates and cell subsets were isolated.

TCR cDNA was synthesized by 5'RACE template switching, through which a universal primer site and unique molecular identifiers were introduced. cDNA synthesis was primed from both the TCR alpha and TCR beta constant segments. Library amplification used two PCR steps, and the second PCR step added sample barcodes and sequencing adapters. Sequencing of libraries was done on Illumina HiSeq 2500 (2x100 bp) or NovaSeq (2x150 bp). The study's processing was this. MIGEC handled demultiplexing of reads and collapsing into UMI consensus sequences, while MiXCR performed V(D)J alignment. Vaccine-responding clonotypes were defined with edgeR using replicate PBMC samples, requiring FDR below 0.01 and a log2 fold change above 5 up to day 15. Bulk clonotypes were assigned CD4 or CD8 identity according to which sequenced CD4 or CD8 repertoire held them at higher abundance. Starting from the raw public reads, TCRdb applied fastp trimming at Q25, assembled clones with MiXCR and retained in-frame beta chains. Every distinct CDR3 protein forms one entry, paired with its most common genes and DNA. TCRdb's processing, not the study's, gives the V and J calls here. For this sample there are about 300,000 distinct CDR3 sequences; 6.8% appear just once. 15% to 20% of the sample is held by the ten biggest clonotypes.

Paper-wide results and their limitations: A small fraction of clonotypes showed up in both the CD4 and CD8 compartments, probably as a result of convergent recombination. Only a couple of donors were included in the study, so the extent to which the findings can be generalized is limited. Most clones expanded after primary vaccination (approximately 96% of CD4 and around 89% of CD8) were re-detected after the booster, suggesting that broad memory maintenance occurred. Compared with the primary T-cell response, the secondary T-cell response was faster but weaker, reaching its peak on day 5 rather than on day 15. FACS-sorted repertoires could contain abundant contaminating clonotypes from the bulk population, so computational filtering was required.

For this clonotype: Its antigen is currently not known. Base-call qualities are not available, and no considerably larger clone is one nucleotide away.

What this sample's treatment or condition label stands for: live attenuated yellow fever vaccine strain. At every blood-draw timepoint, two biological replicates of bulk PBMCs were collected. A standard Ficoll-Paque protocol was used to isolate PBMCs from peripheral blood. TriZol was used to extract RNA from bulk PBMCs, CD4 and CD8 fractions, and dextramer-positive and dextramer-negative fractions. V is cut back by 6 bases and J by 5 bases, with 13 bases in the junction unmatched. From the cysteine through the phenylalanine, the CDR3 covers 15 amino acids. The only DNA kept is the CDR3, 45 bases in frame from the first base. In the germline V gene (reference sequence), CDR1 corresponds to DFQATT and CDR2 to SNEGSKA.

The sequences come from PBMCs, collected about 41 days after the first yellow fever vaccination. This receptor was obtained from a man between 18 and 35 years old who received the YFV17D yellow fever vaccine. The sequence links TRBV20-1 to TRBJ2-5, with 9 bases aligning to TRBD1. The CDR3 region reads CSAAGGTGYQETQYF. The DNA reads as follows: TGCAGTGCGGCCGGGGGGACAGGGTATCAGGAGACCCAGTACTTC.